The sample holds a few counts of the clone carrying this T cell receptor beta chain. Its specificity is unknown. These data originate in a study of identical twins. General observations from the study: The study found weaker excess twin sharing in beta out-of-frame sequences.

TCRdb recomputed calls from the 5' RACE reads with MiXCR, one row per CDR3 protein. This repertoire shows over 600,000 distinct CDR3 sequences, 20% to 25% found once; its top ten account for around 4.4%. Looked up from germline, CDR1 is SGDLS and CDR2 is YYNGEE. The CDR3 length is 15 residues. Trimming took 2 bases from V and 4 from J; bases not matched to a gene: 6. This sample also appeared in a second study, on T cells expressing NK-cell markers. From that second work: Source material for TCR beta repertoires consisted of sorted CD3+CD56+NKG2C+, CD3+CD56+NKG2C- and CD3+CD56-NKG2C+ T cells. The study sequenced eight donors, seven HCMV-seropositive and one seronegative.

The chain has TRBV9 and TRBJ2-7; 10 nucleotides align to TRBD2. Sequencing used PBMCs. The TCR was taken from a young woman in good health. Written as DNA, the CDR3 is TGTGCCAGCAGCGTTAGAGGGACTAGCGTATACGAGCAGTACTTC. It specifies CASSVRGTSVYEQYF.